Below are 22 T cell receptor beta chains sequenced from a single sample in a study of human T cells and chemical hapten exposure (dated by TCRdb to about 2021). The sample's time point label is to be understood as: pre-sensitization, week 0. The intended sense of this specimen's treatment or condition label: therapeutic diphenylcyclopropenone sensitization with weekly scalp DPC. Libraries were made using RACE. Data came from a NextSeq 500. The raw public data were reprocessed by TCRdb itself: fastp quality trimming at Q25, MiXCR clonotype calling, in-frame beta chains only. All rows with the same CDR3 protein become a single entry with the most common DNA and genes. The sample yields roughly 380,000 distinct CDR3 sequences; 4.5% to 6% were counted once. 2.6% of the sample goes to the ten largest clones. The sample in question was whole blood, obtained in connection with sensitization to the hapten diphenylcyclopropenone (DPC). The receptors stem from a woman between 50 and 59 years old with alopecia areata. Some clones in this sample may be carry-over from other donors' samples.

This clonotype has just a few counts. The rearrangement uses TRBV6-2 or TRBV6-3 and TRBJ2-5; 9 nucleotides line up with TRBD1. This CDR3 is built from 15 residues. Germline CDR1 is MNHEY and CDR2 is SVGEGT. Losses at the gene ends were 2 bases for V and 3 bases for J; bases not matched to a gene: 4. As DNA, the CDR3 is TGTGCCAGCAGTTACAGCGGGACAGGGAAAGAGACCCAGTACTTC. As protein: CASSYSGTGKETQYF.

This clonotype was seen at least ten times. The chain is built from TRBV9 and TRBJ2-1; D not resolved. The V gene lost 2 bases and the J gene lost 0 bases, with 6 bases spanning the gap. This CDR3 comprises 14 residues. Per germline, CDR1 SGDLS and CDR2 YYNGEE. CDR3 sequence: CASSVQSSYNEQFF. CDR3 sequence (DNA): TGTGCCAGCAGCGTCCAGAGCTCCTACAATGAGCAGTTCTTC. The full variable domain, with the rest looked up from reference TRBV9 and TRBJ2-1, is DSGVTQTPKHLITATGQRVTLRCSPRSGDLSVYWYQQSLDQGLQFLIQYYNGEERAKGNILERFSAQQFPDLHSELNLSSLELGDSALYFCASSVQSSYNEQFFGPGTRLTVL.

The chain recombines TRBV6-1 with TRBJ1-2, with D uncertain. The ends were cut back, 7 bases at V and 3 bases at J, with 12 bases in the middle. Germline CDR1 is MNHNS and CDR2 is SASEGT. The CDR3 consists of 13 residues. Written as DNA, the CDR3 is TGTGCCAGCACTATTGACAAATACTATGGCTACACCTTC. It yields the protein CASTIDKYYGYTF.

The J gene is TRBJ2-1, the V gene TRBV21-1; TRBD1 is the table's D call and was not checked against the DNA. TRBV21-1 is noted as a pseudogene. The CDR3 is 16 amino acids. CDR3 in amino acids: CASSANRDRGINEQFF. In DNA form, the CDR3 reads TGTGCCAGCAGCGCAAACCGGGACAGGGGGATCAATGAGCAGTTCTTC.

The sample holds many counts of this clonotype. V gene TRBV28 combines with J gene TRBJ2-3; 7 bases align to TRBD2. Per germline, CDR1 MDHEN and CDR2 SYDVKM. J gave up 4 bases and V 7 bases, and 8 bases lay outside the gene matches. The CDR3 length is 14 residues. CDR3 residues: CASKGTAGADTQYF. CDR3 nucleotides: TGTGCCAGCAAAGGAACGGCGGGAGCAGATACGCAGTATTTT.

At least ten counts were recorded for this clonotype. This chain links TRBV5-1 with TRBJ2-3; perhaps TRBD1 as D (6 bases). CDR1 is SGHRS, CDR2 YFSETQ, per germline. Trimming removed 4 bases from V and 0 bases from J, with 21 bases in between. The CDR3 runs to 18 residues. The CDR3 is CASSPKGVRRASTDTQYF. In DNA, the CDR3 is TGCGCCAGCAGCCCCAAGGGGGTGCGGCGTGCTAGCACAGATACGCAGTATTTT.

The sample holds many counts of this clonotype. The CDR3 reads CASSWDKDVPQHF. The DNA of the CDR3 is TGTGCCAGCAGCTGGGACAAGGACGTTCCCCAGCATTTT. The chain joins TRBV27 to TRBJ1-5; tentatively, D is TRBD1 (6 bases). The germline V gene has CDR1 MNHEY and CDR2 SMNVEV (reference sequence). This CDR3 has 13 residues. Trimming removed 6 bases from V and 10 bases from J, with 16 bases in between.

The V and J genes are TRBV7-9 and TRBJ2-1, with a possible D match to TRBD1 (6 bases). V was shortened by 5 bases and J by 3 bases, with 14 bases between the two germline ends. The CDR3 contains 15 residues. Looked up from germline, CDR1 is SEHNR and CDR2 is FQNEAQ (reference sequence). CDR3 in DNA: TGTGCCAGCAGCGGGGGAAGGGGGAACTACAATGAGCAGTTCTTC. Its translation: CASSGGRGNYNEQFF.

This clonotype was counted many times. The chain couples TRBV7-9 to TRBJ2-5; 10 positions match TRBD1. J gave up 2 bases and V 5 bases, and 5 bases lay outside the gene matches. The CDR3 is 15 residues long. The germline V gene encodes CDR1 SEHNR and CDR2 FQNEAQ (reference sequence). CDR3 amino acids: CASSPSDRGQETQYF. In DNA form, the CDR3 reads TGTGCCAGCAGCCCATCGGACAGGGGGCAAGAGACCCAGTACTTC. The full variable domain, in which reference TRBV7-9 and TRBJ2-5 provide the parts outside the CDR3, is DTGVSQNPRHKITKRGQNVTFRCDPISEHNRLYWYRQTLGQGPEFLTYFQNEAQLEKSRLLSDRFSAERPKGSFSTLEIQRTEQGDSAMYLCASSPSDRGQETQYFGPGTRLLVL.

The count of this clonotype is one. The chain recombines TRBV6-2 or TRBV6-3 with TRBJ2-5, with D perhaps matching TRBD2 (5 bases). Germline CDR1 MNHEY, CDR2 SVGEGT. CDR3 size: 11 residues. Trimming shortened V by 8 bases and J by 5 bases, and 9 bases separated the two germline ends. CDR3 residues: CASWSGETQYF. For the CDR3, the DNA is TGTGCCAGCTGGTCGGGGGAGACCCAGTACTTC.

This sequence joins TRBV24-1 and TRBJ2-2; 7 bases map to TRBD1. The CDR3 extends over 14 amino acids. Germline trimming cut 5 bases from V and 4 bases from J; bases unmatched to any gene: 3. The germline gives CDR1 KGHDR, CDR2 SFDVKD. CDR3 region: CATSGTGSTGELFF. The CDR3 DNA follows: TGTGCCACCAGTGGGACAGGAAGCACCGGGGAGCTGTTTTTT.

This clonotype was counted ten times or more. The chain uses TRBV20-1 and TRBJ2-7; 10 nucleotides line up with TRBD2. With 5 bases clipped from V and 13 bases from J, the junction kept 5 bases outside the gene matches. This CDR3 spans 10 amino acids. CDR1 and CDR2 (germline): DFQATT, SNEGSKA (reference sequence). The CDR3 bases are TGCAGTGCTCTGATAGCGGGGGGTTACTTC. Its protein is CSALIAGGYF.

J is TRBJ1-2 and V is TRBV3-1; unclear D gene. The germline V gene has CDR1 LGHDT and CDR2 YNNKEL (reference sequence). V was cut by 0 bases and J by 5 bases, with 4 bases left in between. This CDR3 is built from 12 residues. CDR3 DNA sequence: TGTGCCAGCAGCCAAGAGACATATGGCTACACCTTC. Protein: CASSQETYGYTF.

This clonotype occurred many times. In DNA, the CDR3 is TGTGCCAGCAGGCCGACAGGGTTAGAGACCCAGTACTTC. The encoded protein is CASRPTGLETQYF. V usage is TRBV12-3 or TRBV12-4 and J usage is TRBJ2-5, with TRBD1 matching over 7 bases. V dropped 6 bases and J dropped 4; count of bases not matched to a gene: 5. The CDR3 contains 13 residues.

In this sample, this clonotype turned up a few times. The chain joins TRBV6-5 to TRBJ1-2; TRBD1 is a possible D gene (5 bases). This CDR3 region has 15 residues. Germline CDR1 reads MNHEY; CDR2 reads SVGAGI. V shed 0 bases and J shed 4 bases, with 12 bases lying between them. The CDR3 DNA reads TGTGCCAGCAGTTACTCGATTGCACAGGTCTATGGCTACACCTTC. Encoded protein: CASSYSIAQVYGYTF.

This clonotype was picked up a small number of times. V gene TRBV6-5 combines with J gene TRBJ2-1; TRBD1 or TRBD2 may be the D gene (6 bases each). This CDR3 comprises 13 residues. V was cut by 6 bases and J by 9 bases, with 15 bases left in between. The germline V gene encodes CDR1 MNHEY and CDR2 SVGAGI. CDR3 in DNA: TGTGCCAGCAGGGGAGCGACGGGGGCTGAGCAGTTCTTC. It is translated as CASRGATGAEQFF.

The chain joins TRBV19 to TRBJ2-7; D not certain. V was trimmed by 3 bases and J by 6 bases, leaving 12 bases between them. The CDR3 covers 13 residues. Germline CDR1 is LNHDA and CDR2 is SQIVND (reference sequence). The CDR3 nucleotides read TGTGCCAGTAGTATCACCCCGGGCCCCGAGCAGTACTTC. Its translation is CASSITPGPEQYF.

This clonotype was detected ten times or more. This sequence joins TRBV7-2 and TRBJ1-2; D unclear. Trimming pared 1 base from V and 8 bases from J, leaving 11 bases between. The CDR3 runs 13 residues. From germline, CDR1 is SGHTA and CDR2 FQGNSA. The CDR3 sequence: CASSLGIPSGYTF. In DNA form, the CDR3 reads TGTGCCAGCAGCTTAGGAATCCCTAGCGGCTACACCTTC.

This clonotype was observed at least ten times. V and J are TRBV29-1 and TRBJ1-3; D is undetermined. V was trimmed by 7 bases and J by 3 bases, leaving 19 bases between them. The germline CDR1 and CDR2 sequences are SQVTM and ANQGSEA. The CDR3 consists of 15 residues. CDR3 amino acids: CSALAWGVGGNTIYF. The CDR3 nucleotides read TGCAGCGCCCTTGCCTGGGGAGTAGGTGGAAACACCATATATTTT.

This clonotype was counted ten times or more. The chain couples TRBV6-1 to TRBJ1-5; no clear D gene. The CDR3 covers 21 residues. Germline V CDR1 and CDR2: MNHNS, SASEGT. V lost 5 bases and J 0 bases, leaving 29 bases between the germline ends. CDR3 sequence (DNA): TGTGCCAGCAGTCTTTGGGGTTCGTCGGGCGAAACGGCCGGTAGCAATCAGCCCCAGCATTTT. Amino acid sequence: CASSLWGSSGETAGSNQPQHF.

This clonotype was detected a few times. The rearrangement links TRBV11-3 to TRBJ1-4, with D possibly TRBD1 on 5 matching bases. V was pared by 0 bases and J by 8 bases, with 13 bases between. The CDR3 runs to 15 residues. Germline V gene data show CDR1 as SGHNT and CDR2 as YENEEA. In DNA, the CDR3 is TGTGCCAGCAGCTTAGATCTGAGGGGTGGAGAAAAACTGTTTTTT. Protein product: CASSLDLRGGEKLFF.

This clonotype was observed at least ten times. The chain is built from TRBV7-8 and TRBJ1-6; D unclear. The V and J ends lost 4 bases and 12 bases respectively, with 10 bases between them. There are 12 residues in the CDR3. Per the germline V gene, CDR1 is SGHVS and CDR2 is FQNEAQ. CDR3 nucleotide sequence: TGTGCCAGCAGCTGGGGTTCGGAACCCCTCCACTTT. Translated: CASSWGSEPLHF.